This T cell receptor beta chain was recovered during a study of blood T cell repertoires in COVID-19. Overall study context: COVID-19 samples from acute and convalescent phases originated in the United States, Italy and Spain.

This CDR3 region has 17 residues. Germline values: CDR1 SGHRS, CDR2 YFSETQ. J was trimmed by 8 bases and V by 0 bases; bases with no gene match: 9. Profiled with immunoSEQ multiplex PCR; TCRdb holds only in-frame clones, not every one. The sample holds 85,000 to 130,000 clones, 87% seen once. This chain connects TRBV5-1 to TRBJ2-1, with 12 bases matching TRBD2. The sample was peripheral blood. This TCR came from a man aged 50 to 60 with acute or convalescent COVID-19. In nucleotides, the CDR3 is TGCGCCAGCAGCTTGGGCGCGCTAGCGGGAGGGATCGATGAGCAGTTCTTC. This translates into CASSLGALAGGIDEQFF.